The clone carrying this T cell receptor beta chain occurred a few times. Its antigen is unknown. Method: immunoSEQ multiplex PCR; TCRdb's copy keeps in-frame clones and lacks some. Here the sample spans about 15,000 clones, under 75% being singletons. This record belongs to a study of tumor-infiltrating lymphocytes in localized non-small cell lung cancer. Study-wide background: From each patient, both tumor and uninvolved lung, non-adjacent to tumor, were sampled. Study observations and caveats: T-cell fraction did not differ between immunotypes IM1 and IM2. Different pieces of the same tissue were used for each assay.

This CDR3 is built from 14 residues. Per germline, CDR1 WSHSY and CDR2 SAAADI. The ends were cut back, 8 bases at V and 4 bases at J, with 15 bases in the middle. The J gene is TRBJ2-1, the V gene TRBV10-2; possibly TRBD2 for D (7 bases). This clonotype was obtained from a human donor with non-small cell lung cancer. Sequencing used lung tumor tissue. The DNA for the CDR3 is TGCGCCAGCGGGAGGACTAGGGGGTACAATGAGCAGTTCTTC. Its protein is CASGRTRGYNEQFF.